The T cell receptor beta chain described here comes from a study of low-dose radiotherapy and immunotherapy resistance in tumors. On the study more broadly: Radiation delivery to Cohort 1 consisted of 0.5 Gy per fraction every 2 weeks, summing to 6.5 Gy. On an every-two-weeks schedule, patients received intravenous nivolumab 240 mg, along with ipilimumab 1 mg/kg every six weeks.

The length of the CDR3 is 11 residues. Trimming removed 3 bases from V and 9 bases from J, with 8 bases in between. CDR1 and CDR2 from the germline V gene are SGHVS and FQNEAQ. TRAV and TRBV primers primed cDNA for both TCRalpha and TCRbeta. TCRs were put through approximately 20 PCR cycles of amplification with Phusion. A constant-region primer and the V-primer adapter served as the primer pair. A single record per CDR3 protein comes from TCRdb applying MiXCR to the reads. The sample lists 65,000 to 90,000 distinct CDR3 sequences; approximately 17% were seen once. Time point: before trial treatment. The donors, trial participants, received nivolumab, ipilimumab, aspirin, low-dose cyclophosphamide and low-dose radiotherapy. This clonotype was recorded at least ten times.

The starting material was PBMCs, obtained before treatment. The clonotype was recovered from a male donor with prostate cancer. The gene calls are TRBV7-8 and TRBJ2-5; no reliable D call. The CDR3 bases are TGTGCCAGCAGCTTCTCGGGCCCCCAGTACTTC. Amino acid sequence: CASSFSGPQYF.